This TCR beta chain derives from a study of Ad26.COV2.S vaccination and SARS-CoV-2 variants. The treatment is: roughly 18 received Ad26.COV2.S at low or high dose, single or two shots; roughly five received placebo; per-sample allocation not given. Material that was analyzed had been drawn on day 63 after the first vaccine or placebo injection. In Boston, an adult donor aged 18-55 years took part. On this clone itself: Other DNA variants within this sample encode the same CDR3.

From germline, CDR1 is KGHSH and CDR2 LQKENI. The CDR3 is 14 amino acids. The V and J ends lost 3 bases and 2 bases respectively, with 11 bases between them. Sequenced by immunoSEQ multiplex PCR; TCRdb stores in-frame clones only, minus some. The table has roughly 700,000 clones, around 89% seen once. This chain joins TRBV18 and TRBJ2-7; a possible D gene is TRBD1 (6 bases). The clonotype originates from a person aged 18-65 years who received the Ad26.COV2.S COVID-19 vaccine or a placebo. Sequencing was performed on peripheral blood, taken in a trial of Ad26.COV2.S vaccine versus placebo. CDR3 sequence: CASSPPGVPYEQYF. The CDR3 bases are TGTGCCAGCTCACCTCCAGGGGTCCCCTACGAGCAGTACTTC.